This T cell receptor (beta chain) was sequenced for a study of beta chain features in type 1 diabetes. The overall study: Age and gender were similar between patients and healthy donors, as were cell yields.

The V and J ends lost 0 bases and 5 bases respectively, with 15 bases between them. This CDR3 is built from 15 residues. Germline V gives CDR1 SGHRS, CDR2 YFSETQ. Sequenced material consisted of expressed TCRB transcripts (all of the isolated RNA was reverse transcribed). Data came from immunoSEQ multiplex PCR; TCRdb stores just in-frame clones and leaves some out. The repertoire has just under 150,000 clones, about 13% of them found once; the top ten carry approximately 1.3%. This clone was observed a handful of times. Its matching antigen is unknown. General study findings and limits: In all four CD4+ subsets, TCRB CDR3 length was significantly, moderately reduced in type 1 diabetes. Naive, central memory and Treg TCRB repertoires seemed to resemble each other more closely in patients than they did in healthy donors.

This clonotype was obtained from a young man with type 1 diabetes. What was sequenced was central memory CD4+ T cells from blood. This rearrangement joins TRBV5-1 to TRBJ2-7; possibly TRBD1 or TRBD2 for D (5 bases each). The DNA for the CDR3 is TGCGCCAGCAGCTTGGAAGGGACGTGGCGGGACGAGCAGTACTTC. Translated, it gives CASSLEGTWRDEQYF.